A single sample gave rise to the 12 T cell receptor beta chains below, sequenced in a study of blood T cell repertoires in COVID-19. The protocol was immunoSEQ multiplex PCR, while the TCRdb copy is restricted to in-frame clones and leaves out a portion. The data show 70,000 to 100,000 clones, around nine tenths seen once. Specimen: peripheral blood. Receptors originate from a woman aged 70 to 79 with acute or convalescent COVID-19.

The chain joins TRBV10-1 to TRBJ1-2, with no clear D. V lost 7 bases and J lost 4, with 10 bases in between. Germline V gives CDR1 WNHNN, CDR2 SYGVQD (reference sequence). The CDR3 is 12 residues long. CDR3 nucleotide sequence: TGCGCCAGCATATTTAGCCCCTATGGCTACACCTTC. Its protein is CASIFSPYGYTF.

The chain has TRBV7-3 and TRBJ2-6; unclear D gene. The CDR3 is 15 amino acids. V gave up 0 bases and J gave up 0 bases, with 3 bases separating them. Germline V CDR1 and CDR2: SGHTA, FQGTGA. The DNA of the CDR3 is TGTGCCAGCAGCTTAACGGCCTCTGGGGCCAACGTCCTGACTTTC. Translation gives CASSLTASGANVLTF.

The chain is built from TRBV6-5 and TRBJ2-3; 7 bases map to TRBD1. The CDR3 spans 13 residues. Germline CDR1 reads MNHEY; CDR2 reads SVGAGI. Trimming cost V 6 bases and J 4 bases; bases outside gene matches: 4. The CDR3 DNA follows: TGTGCCAGCAGCCAAGGGGGCGCAGATACGCAGTATTTT. Protein product: CASSQGGADTQYF.

This chain uses TRBV12-3 or TRBV12-4 with TRBJ1-2; 7 nucleotides line up with TRBD1. V lost 6 bases and J lost 8; bases outside the gene matches: 9. The CDR3 is 13 residues long. This chain's CDR3 is CASRPRDSRGYTF. The CDR3 DNA is TGTGCCAGCAGACCCCGGGACAGCAGGGGCTACACCTTC.

The chain has TRBV7-3 and TRBJ2-3; TRBD1 is a possible D gene (5 bases). V was clipped by 2 bases and J by 5 bases, with 11 bases between them. Germline CDR1 reads SGHTA; CDR2 reads FQGTGA. This CDR3 is built from 14 residues. The CDR3, as DNA: TGTGCCAGCAGCTTATACAAGGGGCTAGATACGCAGTATTTT. This translates into CASSLYKGLDTQYF. The variable domain in full, with the rest retrieved from reference TRBV7-3 and TRBJ2-3, is GAGVSQTPSNKVTEKGKYVELRCDPISGHTALYWYRQSLGQGPEFLIYFQGTGAADDSGLPNDRFFAVRPEGSVSTLKIQRTERGDSAVYLCASSLYKGLDTQYFGPGTRLTVL.

V gene TRBV7-6 combines with J gene TRBJ2-2; 7 bases map to TRBD1. Germline assignment: CDR1 SGHVS and CDR2 FNYEAQ. The ends lost 1 base at V and 4 bases at J; junction bases unmatched: 6. This CDR3 spans 16 amino acids. The CDR3, as DNA: TGTGCCAGCAGCTTAGACAACAGGGGTACCACCGGGGAGCTGTTTTTT. This encodes CASSLDNRGTTGELFF.

The chain uses TRBV28 and TRBJ1-1; TRBD1 aligns across 7 bases. The V and J ends lost 5 bases and 4 bases, in that order; junction bases with no gene match: 4. The germline V gene encodes CDR1 MDHEN and CDR2 SYDVKM. This CDR3 region has 13 residues. The CDR3 DNA is TGTGCCAGCAGTGACAGGGCGGGCACTGAAGCTTTCTTT. This sequence encodes CASSDRAGTEAFF.

The gene calls are TRBV5-5 and TRBJ1-4; 9 bases agree with TRBD1. CDR1 is SGHKS and CDR2 is YYEKEE in the germline V gene (reference sequence). This CDR3 is built from 16 residues. V was clipped by 4 bases and J by 0 bases; unmatched bases: 4. The CDR3, as DNA: TGTGCCAGCAGCATGGGACAGGGAACAACTAATGAAAAACTGTTTTTT. Protein sequence: CASSMGQGTTNEKLFF. The complete variable domain, with remaining parts taken from reference TRBV5-5 and TRBJ1-4, reads DAGVTQSPTHLIKTRGQQVTLRCSPISGHKSVSWYQQVLGQGPQFIFQYYEKEERGRGNFPDRFSARQFPNYSSELNVNALLLGDSALYLCASSMGQGTTNEKLFFGSGTQLSVL.

The rearrangement uses TRBV4-1 and TRBJ1-5; 9 nucleotides line up with TRBD1. This CDR3 contains 18 residues. Unmatched junction bases numbered 12, after V lost 6 bases and J lost 0 bases. Germline CDR1 and CDR2: MGHRA and YSYEKL. CDR3 DNA sequence: TGCGCCAGCAGTCCCGGACAGGGGTTAGGTTATAGCAATCAGCCCCAGCATTTT. Translated, it gives CASSPGQGLGYSNQPQHF.

V usage is TRBV27 and J usage is TRBJ2-7; D might be TRBD1 (6 bases). Trimming removed 2 bases from V and 3 bases from J, with 14 bases in between. Germline-derived CDR1 and CDR2 are MNHEY and SMNVEV (reference sequence). CDR3 size: 15 residues. Here the CDR3 reads CASSLGTGQVYEQYF. The CDR3 DNA sequence: TGTGCCAGCAGTTTAGGTACAGGGCAAGTCTACGAGCAGTACTTC.

This clone was detected only once. J is TRBJ1-1 and V is TRBV28; 7 positions match TRBD1. Germline V CDR1 and CDR2: MDHEN, SYDVKM. The V gene end was trimmed by 1 base and the J gene end by 1 base; junction bases not matched to a gene: 3. The CDR3 contains 15 residues. In nucleotides, the CDR3 is TGTGCCAGCAGTTTATACGGGACAGAGAACACTGAAGCTTTCTTT. Its translation is CASSLYGTENTEAFF.

This chain connects TRBV15 to TRBJ2-7; TRBD1 might be the D (6 bases). The CDR3 is 14 residues long. V was cut by 1 base and J by 3 bases, with 10 bases left in between. The V gene's germline CDR1 is LNHNV and CDR2 YYDKDF (reference sequence). The CDR3 DNA sequence: TGTGCCACCAGCAGAGGAACAGGGAACTACGAGCAGTACTTC. Its protein is CATSRGTGNYEQYF.